This record concerns one T cell receptor (beta chain) sequence. These data originate in a study of blood T cell repertoires in COVID-19. About the study: Material from acute and convalescent COVID-19 was sourced from the United States, Italy and Spain. The analysed material was cDNA or gDNA that came from T cells, B-cell-depleted T cells, or PBMCs.

Germline V lookup: CDR1 GTSNPN, CDR2 SVGIG (reference sequence). Trimming cost V 8 bases and J 1 base; bases outside gene matches: 4. The CDR3 is 12 amino acids. Authors' processing steps: By means of reference gene primer amplification, nucleated cell counts were estimated. Sequenced by immunoSEQ multiplex PCR; TCRdb stores in-frame clones only, minus some. V, J and clone size are taken as reported in that table, and D and trimming were inferred from the DNA itself. The table shows 110,000 to 150,000 clones, with roughly 85% occurring only once. This receptor was taken from a man aged 50 or older with acute or convalescent COVID-19. The sequencing input was peripheral blood. This chain connects TRBV30 to TRBJ2-7, with 8 bases aligning to TRBD1. The CDR3 region is CAAHRGSYEQYF. The DNA for the CDR3 is TGTGCCGCCCACAGGGGGTCCTACGAGCAGTACTTC.